The 13 T cell receptor beta chains given below trace back to one sample, sequenced in a study of patients and donors after allogeneic stem cell transplantation. TCRdb processed the RT-PCR reads anew with MiXCR; each CDR3 protein has one entry. The sample consists of roughly 880,000 distinct CDR3 sequences, about a sixth of them appearing once. Sequencing used blood, either unsorted or a sorted T cell fraction (not recorded which). These receptor sequences come from a human donor who was either an allogeneic HSCT recipient or a stem cell or donor lymphocyte infusion donor (not recorded which). It is not recorded whose cells these are; they may come from a transplant donor.

In nucleotides, the CDR3 is TGTGCCACCAGTGATCGGGGACTAGCGGGAGGAGATACGCAGTATTTT. This encodes CATSDRGLAGGDTQYF. This chain joins TRBV24-1 and TRBJ2-3; 15 nucleotides agree with TRBD2. J gave up 5 bases and V 3 bases, and 2 bases lay outside the gene matches. CDR1 and CDR2 (germline): KGHDR, SFDVKD. The CDR3 covers 16 residues.

The rearrangement uses TRBV5-1 and TRBJ2-1, with 8 bases fitting TRBD1. The CDR3 sequence is 15 residues long. V gave up 4 bases and J gave up 6 bases; unmatched junction bases: 9. From germline, CDR1 is SGHRS and CDR2 YFSETQ. CDR3 protein: CASSGQGGQGNEQFF. The CDR3 DNA is TGCGCCAGCAGCGGACAGGGAGGTCAGGGCAATGAGCAGTTCTTC.

The chain employs TRBV9 and TRBJ2-1; TRBD2 agrees at 15 bases. This CDR3 has 16 residues. V shed 0 bases, J shed 8 bases, and the junction held 3 bases outside the gene matches. In germline, CDR1 is SGDLS, CDR2 YYNGEE. Here the CDR3 DNA reads TGTGCCAGCAGCGTAGGGACTAGCGGGGGGGCGGATGAGCAGTTCTTC. Translating gives CASSVGTSGGADEQFF.

The chain combines TRBV7-2 with TRBJ2-5; no firm D call. This CDR3 region has 15 residues. V gave up 5 bases and J gave up 1 base, with 14 bases separating them. Germline assignment: CDR1 SGHTA and CDR2 FQGNSA. As DNA, the CDR3 is TGTGCCAGCAGCCGCGCCCGACATTCCCAAGAGACCCAGTACTTC. Translating gives CASSRARHSQETQYF. The whole variable domain, filled in from reference TRBV7-2 and TRBJ2-5, reads GAGVSQSPSNKVTEKGKDVELRCDPISGHTALYWYRQSLGQGLEFLIYFQGNSAPDKSGLPSDRFSAERTGGSVSTLTIQRTQQEDSAVYLCASSRARHSQETQYFGPGTRLLVL.

This clonotype was counted at least ten times. The chain carries TRBV7-2 and TRBJ1-2, with TRBD1 identical over 7 bases. Germline V gene data show CDR1 as SGHTA and CDR2 as FQGNSA. The CDR3 spans 14 residues. With V trimmed by 5 bases and J by 4 bases, 7 bases remained unmatched. The DNA of the CDR3 is TGTGCCAGCAGCAAGGGACAGCTCATCTATGGCTACACCTTC. As protein: CASSKGQLIYGYTF.

This clonotype was recorded a few times. The rearrangement links TRBV20-1 to TRBJ2-7; possibly TRBD1 for D (6 bases). This CDR3 has 12 amino acids. Germline CDR1 reads DFQATT; CDR2 reads SNEGSKA (reference sequence). V lost 2 bases to trimming and J lost 5 bases, with 10 bases between them. In nucleotides, the CDR3 is TGCAGTGCTAGAATACAGGGTAACGAGCAGTACTTC. Encoded protein: CSARIQGNEQYF.

The sample holds a few counts of this clonotype. The rearrangement joins TRBV29-1 to TRBJ1-2, with a tentative D call TRBD1 (6 bases). V was pared by 7 bases and J by 3 bases, with 15 bases between. Germline CDR1 is SQVTM and CDR2 is ANQGSEA. The CDR3 covers 13 residues. The CDR3 protein is CSADRLFDYGYTF. DNA for the CDR3: TGCAGCGCCGACAGGCTTTTTGACTATGGCTACACCTTC. Full variable domain (missing parts from reference TRBV29-1 and TRBJ1-2): SAVISQKPSRDICQRGTSLTIQCQVDSQVTMMFWYRQQPGQSLTLIATANQGSEATYESGFVIDKFPISRPNLTFSTLTVSNMSPEDSSIYLCSADRLFDYGYTFGSGTRLTVV.

This clonotype has more than one count but fewer than ten. The V and J genes are TRBV9 and TRBJ2-7; no clear D gene. V lost 2 bases and J 2 bases, leaving 8 bases between the germline ends. The CDR3 loop spans 13 amino acids. Germline CDR1 and CDR2: SGDLS and YYNGEE. As DNA, the CDR3 is TGTGCCAGCAGCGTGGATACACCCTACGAGCAGTACTTC. This encodes CASSVDTPYEQYF.

This clonotype was found many times. The gene calls are TRBV12-3 or TRBV12-4 and TRBJ2-2, with D maybe TRBD2 (5 bases). The V and J ends lost 3 bases and 2 bases respectively, with 10 bases between them. The CDR3 is 15 residues long. CDR3 region: CASSLRLTNTGELFF. In DNA, the CDR3 is TGTGCCAGCAGTTTGAGACTAACTAACACCGGGGAGCTGTTTTTT.

The sample holds many counts of this clonotype. The rearrangement joins TRBV4-3 to TRBJ2-3, with D possibly TRBD2 on 7 matching bases. Germline V gene sequence: CDR1 LGHNA, CDR2 YSLEER. The CDR3 consists of 16 residues. Trimming cost V 4 bases and J 1 base, with 15 bases left between them. This chain's CDR3 is CASSRDRGAGTDTQYF. In nucleotides, the CDR3 is TGCGCCAGCAGCCGAGATCGGGGGGCCGGCACAGATACGCAGTATTTT.

This clonotype occurred a few times. CDR3 sequence (DNA): TGTGCCAGCACCCCTACGAACTATGGCTACACCTTC. Amino acids: CASTPTNYGYTF. The chain joins TRBV12-3 or TRBV12-4 to TRBJ1-2; D is unresolved. The CDR3 is 12 amino acids. V lost 7 bases, J lost 2 bases, and 8 bases lay in between.

This clonotype was seen more than once but under ten times. The genes are TRBV9 and TRBJ2-5, with D unresolved. Trimming removed 0 bases at V and 2 bases at J, with 11 bases between. Germline V lookup: CDR1 SGDLS, CDR2 YYNGEE. The CDR3 is 15 residues long. The CDR3 loop is CASSVDWQLQETQYF. The CDR3 coding sequence is TGTGCCAGCAGCGTAGATTGGCAGTTACAAGAGACCCAGTACTTC.

The chain links TRBV2 to TRBJ1-2, with D uncertain. Germline V lookup: CDR1 SNHLY, CDR2 FYNNEI. Trimming left V 4 bases short and J 0 bases short, with 6 bases between. This CDR3 is 13 amino acids long. CDR3 in amino acids: CASSGQTNYGYTF. The CDR3 coding sequence is TGTGCCAGCAGTGGACAAACTAACTATGGCTACACCTTC.